This entry is about one T cell receptor (beta chain). The sample comes from a study of T cell responses to AZD1222 COVID-19 vaccine. Measured with immunoSEQ multiplex PCR; TCRdb has only the in-frame clones, and not every one. The profile covers over 95,000 clones, with about 90% appearing a single time and about 17% taken by the ten largest. This TCR was sampled from an adult who received the AZD1222 COVID-19 vaccine. Sequences were derived from peripheral blood, sampled 28 days after the second AZD1222 dose.

The DNA for the CDR3 is TGTGCCAGCAGTACCCCGGGACAGCTCTATGGCTACACCTTC. It codes for CASSTPGQLYGYTF. This chain uses TRBV6-5 with TRBJ1-2; 7 bases are a match to TRBD1. CDR1 and CDR2 (germline): MNHEY, SVGAGI. This CDR3 spans 14 amino acids. V shed 5 bases and J 4 bases; nucleotides not matched to a gene: 7.